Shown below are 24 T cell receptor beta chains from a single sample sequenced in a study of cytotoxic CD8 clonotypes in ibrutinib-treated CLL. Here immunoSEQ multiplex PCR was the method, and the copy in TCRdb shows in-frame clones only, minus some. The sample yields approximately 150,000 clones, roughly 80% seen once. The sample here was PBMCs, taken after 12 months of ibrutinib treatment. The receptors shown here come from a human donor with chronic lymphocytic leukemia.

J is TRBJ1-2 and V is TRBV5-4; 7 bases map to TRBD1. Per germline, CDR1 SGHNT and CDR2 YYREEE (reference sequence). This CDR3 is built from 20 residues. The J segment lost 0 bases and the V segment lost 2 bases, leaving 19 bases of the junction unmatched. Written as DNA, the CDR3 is TGTGCCAGCAGCTTTCGACAGGGAATCCGCGGCAACAGAGCTAACTATGGCTACACCTTC. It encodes CASSFRQGIRGNRANYGYTF.

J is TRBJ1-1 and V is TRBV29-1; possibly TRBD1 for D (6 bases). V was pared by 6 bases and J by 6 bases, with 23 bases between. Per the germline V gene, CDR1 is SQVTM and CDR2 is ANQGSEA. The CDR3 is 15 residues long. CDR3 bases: TGCAGCGTCGGACAGACAGCGGTGACGTACTCTGAAGCTTTCTTT. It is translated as CSVGQTAVTYSEAFF.

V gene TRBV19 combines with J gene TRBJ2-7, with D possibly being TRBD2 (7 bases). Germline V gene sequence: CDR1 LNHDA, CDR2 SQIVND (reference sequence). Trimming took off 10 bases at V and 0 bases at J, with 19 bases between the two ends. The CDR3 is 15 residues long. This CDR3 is CATTGAGVYSYEQYF. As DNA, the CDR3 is TGTGCCACTACGGGGGCGGGGGTATACTCCTACGAGCAGTACTTC.

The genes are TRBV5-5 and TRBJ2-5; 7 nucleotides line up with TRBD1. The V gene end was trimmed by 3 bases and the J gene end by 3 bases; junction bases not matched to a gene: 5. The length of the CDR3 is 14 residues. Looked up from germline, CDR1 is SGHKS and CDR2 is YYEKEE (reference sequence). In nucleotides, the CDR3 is TGTGCCAGCAGCTATTCGACAGGGAAAGAGACCCAGTACTTC. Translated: CASSYSTGKETQYF.

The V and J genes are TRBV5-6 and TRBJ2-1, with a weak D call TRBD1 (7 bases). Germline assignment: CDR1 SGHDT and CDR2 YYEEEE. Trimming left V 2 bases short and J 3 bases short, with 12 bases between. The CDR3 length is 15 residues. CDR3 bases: TGTGCCAGCAGCTTAATCCAGGGGGGCTACAATGAGCAGTTCTTC. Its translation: CASSLIQGGYNEQFF.

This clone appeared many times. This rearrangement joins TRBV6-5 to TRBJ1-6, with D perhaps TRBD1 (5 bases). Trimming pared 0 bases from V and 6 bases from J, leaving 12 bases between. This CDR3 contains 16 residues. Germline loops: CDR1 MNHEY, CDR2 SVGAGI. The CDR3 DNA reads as TGTGCCAGCAGTTACTCGAATTCCGGGGCTAATTCACCCCTCCACTTT. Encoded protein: CASSYSNSGANSPLHF.

CDR3: CASSLSGTVYTEAFF. DNA for the CDR3: TGTGCCAGCAGCTTAAGCGGGACGGTCTACACTGAAGCTTTCTTT. The chain recombines TRBV11-2 with TRBJ1-1; D is possibly TRBD1 (5 bases). CDR3 length equals 15 residues. Trimming took 2 bases from V and 3 from J, leaving 13 bases between them. Germline V gives CDR1 SGHAT, CDR2 FQNNGV.

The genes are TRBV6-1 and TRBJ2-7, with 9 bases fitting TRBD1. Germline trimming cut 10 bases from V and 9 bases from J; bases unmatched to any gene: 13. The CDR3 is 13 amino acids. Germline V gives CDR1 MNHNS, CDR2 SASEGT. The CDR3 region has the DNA TGTGCCACCTTGCCGGGACAGGGTGGGGGGCAGTACTTC. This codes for CATLPGQGGGQYF.

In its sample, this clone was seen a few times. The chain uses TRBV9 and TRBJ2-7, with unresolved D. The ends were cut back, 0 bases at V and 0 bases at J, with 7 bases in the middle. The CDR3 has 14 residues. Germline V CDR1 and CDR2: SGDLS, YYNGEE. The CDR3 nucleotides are TGTGCCAGCAGCGTAGGGCCCTTCTCCTACGAGCAGTACTTC. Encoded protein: CASSVGPFSYEQYF.

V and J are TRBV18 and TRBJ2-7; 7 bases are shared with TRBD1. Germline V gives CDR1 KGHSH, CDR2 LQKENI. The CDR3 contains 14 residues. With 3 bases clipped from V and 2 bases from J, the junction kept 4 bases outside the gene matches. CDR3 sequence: CASSPTTGPYEQYF. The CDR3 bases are TGTGCCAGCTCACCGACGACAGGGCCCTACGAGCAGTACTTC.

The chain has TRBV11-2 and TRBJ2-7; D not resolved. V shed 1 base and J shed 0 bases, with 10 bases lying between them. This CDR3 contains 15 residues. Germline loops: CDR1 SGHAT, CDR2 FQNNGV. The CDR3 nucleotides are TGTGCCAGCAGCTTAGTTGACTCTGCCTCCTACGAGCAGTACTTC. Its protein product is CASSLVDSASYEQYF.

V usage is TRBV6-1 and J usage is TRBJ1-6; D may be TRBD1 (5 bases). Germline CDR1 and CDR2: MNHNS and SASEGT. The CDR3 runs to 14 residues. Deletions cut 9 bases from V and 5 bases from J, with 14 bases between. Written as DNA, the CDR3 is TGTGCCAGTATATCTGGAGGGGATAATTCACCCCTCCACTTT. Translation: CASISGGDNSPLHF.

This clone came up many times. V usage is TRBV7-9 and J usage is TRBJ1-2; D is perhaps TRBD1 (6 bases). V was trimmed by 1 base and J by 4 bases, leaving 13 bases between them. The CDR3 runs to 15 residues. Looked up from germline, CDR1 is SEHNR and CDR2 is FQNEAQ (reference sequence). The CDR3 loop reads CASSLEGGLTYGYTF. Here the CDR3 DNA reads TGTGCCAGCAGCTTAGAAGGGGGACTAACCTATGGCTACACCTTC.

CDR3 loop: CAISESGRQNSQPQHF. Written as DNA, the CDR3 is TGTGCCATCAGTGAGTCAGGCAGGCAAAACAGTCAGCCCCAGCATTTT. This chain uses TRBV10-3 with TRBJ1-5; D unresolved. Looked up from germline, CDR1 is ENHRY and CDR2 is SYGVKD. V lost 0 bases and J 6 bases, leaving 15 bases between the germline ends. The CDR3 covers 16 residues.

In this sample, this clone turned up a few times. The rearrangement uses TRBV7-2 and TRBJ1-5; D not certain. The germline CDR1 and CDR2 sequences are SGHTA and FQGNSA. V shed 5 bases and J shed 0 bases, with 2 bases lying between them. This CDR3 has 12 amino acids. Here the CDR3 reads CASSASNQPQHF. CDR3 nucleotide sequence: TGTGCCAGCAGCGCTAGCAATCAGCCCCAGCATTTT.

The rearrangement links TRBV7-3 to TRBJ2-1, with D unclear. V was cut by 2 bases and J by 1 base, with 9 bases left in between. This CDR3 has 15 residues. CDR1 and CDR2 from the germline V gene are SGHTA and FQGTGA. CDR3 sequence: CASSLGVGSYNEQFF. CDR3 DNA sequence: TGTGCCAGCAGCTTAGGGGTGGGATCCTACAATGAGCAGTTCTTC.

CDR3: CSVPRDRPSSYNEQFF. In DNA form, the CDR3 reads TGCAGCGTTCCCCGGGACAGACCTAGCTCCTACAATGAGCAGTTCTTC. The chain couples TRBV29-1 to TRBJ2-1; 7 bases align to TRBD1. CDR3 length equals 16 residues. In germline, CDR1 is SQVTM, CDR2 ANQGSEA. V gave up 5 bases and J gave up 0 bases; unmatched junction bases: 10.

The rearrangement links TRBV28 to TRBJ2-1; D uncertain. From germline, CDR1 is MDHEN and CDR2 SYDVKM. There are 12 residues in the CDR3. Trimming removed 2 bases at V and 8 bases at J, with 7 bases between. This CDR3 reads CASSLRLHEQFF. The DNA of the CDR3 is TGTGCCAGCAGTTTACGACTGCATGAGCAGTTCTTC.

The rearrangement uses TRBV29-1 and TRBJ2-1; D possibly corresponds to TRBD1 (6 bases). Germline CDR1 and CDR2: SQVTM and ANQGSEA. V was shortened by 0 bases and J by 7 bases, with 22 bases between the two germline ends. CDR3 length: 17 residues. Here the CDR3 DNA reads TGCAGCGTTGAAGAGGGGGCCTTATTTCGTTCGGTAAATGAGCAGTTCTTC. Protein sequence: CSVEEGALFRSVNEQFF.

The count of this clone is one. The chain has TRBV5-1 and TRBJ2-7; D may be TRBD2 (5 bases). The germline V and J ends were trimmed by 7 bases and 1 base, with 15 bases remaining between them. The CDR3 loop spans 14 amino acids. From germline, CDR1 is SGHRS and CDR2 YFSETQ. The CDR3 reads CASGDGMGSYEQYF. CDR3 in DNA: TGCGCCAGCGGAGACGGGATGGGTTCCTACGAGCAGTACTTC.

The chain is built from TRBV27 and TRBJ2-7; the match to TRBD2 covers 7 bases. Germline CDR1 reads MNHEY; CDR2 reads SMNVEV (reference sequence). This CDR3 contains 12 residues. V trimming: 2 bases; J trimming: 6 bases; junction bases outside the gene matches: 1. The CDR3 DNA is TGTGCCAGCAGTTTAGGGGGGGGCGAGCAGTACTTC. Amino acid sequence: CASSLGGGEQYF.

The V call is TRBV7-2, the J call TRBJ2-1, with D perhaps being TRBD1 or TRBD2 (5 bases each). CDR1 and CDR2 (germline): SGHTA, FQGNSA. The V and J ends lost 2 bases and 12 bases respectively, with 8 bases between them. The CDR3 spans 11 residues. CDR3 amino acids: CASSLTGRQFF. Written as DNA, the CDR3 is TGTGCCAGCAGCTTAACGGGACGGCAGTTCTTC.

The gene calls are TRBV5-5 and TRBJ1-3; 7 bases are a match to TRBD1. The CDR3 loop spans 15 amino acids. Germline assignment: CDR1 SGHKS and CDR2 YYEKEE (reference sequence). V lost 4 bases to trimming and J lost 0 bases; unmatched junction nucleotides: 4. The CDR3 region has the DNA TGTGCCAGCAGCCCGGGACAGAGCTCTGGAAACACCATATATTTT. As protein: CASSPGQSSGNTIYF.

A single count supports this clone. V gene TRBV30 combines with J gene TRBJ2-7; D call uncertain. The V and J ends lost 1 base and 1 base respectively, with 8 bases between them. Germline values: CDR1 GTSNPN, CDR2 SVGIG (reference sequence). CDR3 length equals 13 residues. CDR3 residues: CAWSAVGSYEQYF. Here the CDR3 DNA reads TGTGCCTGGAGTGCAGTCGGTTCCTACGAGCAGTACTTC.